The 7 T cell receptor beta chains presented below share a single source sample, sequenced in a study of CD8+CD57+ T cells in acquired aplastic anemia. Genomic DNA, serving as template, underwent TCR beta VDJ and CDR3 profiling. TCRdb re-called the reads with MiXCR, one entry per CDR3 protein. The sample lists some 290,000 distinct CDR3 sequences, around 60% occurring once. The sample consisted of sorted CD4+, CD8+, or CD8+CD57+ T cells (not recorded which) from PBMCs. The receptor source for this set is a human donor with severe aplastic anemia or a healthy control (not recorded which).

Turning to this clonotype: Germline is not matched at one junction end, which may reflect a read error. The V and J genes are TRBV2 and TRBJ2-2, with a tentative D call TRBD2 (6 bases). CDR1 is SNHLY, CDR2 FYNNEI, per germline. The CDR3 has 15 residues. Here the CDR3 DNA reads TGTGCCAGCAGACTCTCCGGGAGAGGGACCGGGAAGCTGTTTTTT. It translates to CASRLSGRGTGKLFF.

This clonotype was counted ten times or more. One end of the junction does not line up with germline, which may come from a read error. This chain joins TRBV7-7 and TRBJ2-7; TRBD1 matches 10 bases. Per the germline V gene, CDR1 is SSHAT and CDR2 is FNYEAQ (reference sequence). This CDR3 has 16 amino acids. CDR3 protein: CASSLAGTGEKYEQYF. The DNA of the CDR3 is TGTGCTAGCAGCTTAGCGGGGACAGGGGAGAAGTACGAGCAGTACTTC.

As concerns this clonotype: The CDR3 carries no conserved terminal phenylalanine or tryptophan, so it likely arises from a read error. The chain joins TRBV7-9 to TRBJ1-5; 7 bases map to TRBD1. CDR3 size: 14 residues. The V gene's germline CDR1 is SEHNR and CDR2 FQNEAQ (reference sequence). Unmatched junction bases numbered 7, after V lost 5 bases and J lost 6 bases. The CDR3 reads CASSTGRGSQPQHS. Here the CDR3 DNA reads TGTGCCAGCAGCACAGGCAGGGGGAGTCAGCCCCAGCATTCT.

In this sample, this clonotype turned up once. J is TRBJ2-7 and V is TRBV4-2, with TRBD2 matching 9 bases. Germline CDR1 and CDR2: LGHNA and YNFKEQ. The V gene end was trimmed by 0 bases and the J gene end by 1 base; junction bases not matched to a gene: 4. This CDR3 has 16 amino acids. In DNA, the CDR3 is TGTGCCAGCAGCCAAGATGGTCTAGCGGGATCCTACGAGCAGTACTTC. It specifies CASSQDGLAGSYEQYF.

V is TRBV15 and J is TRBJ2-7; either TRBD1 or TRBD2 may supply D (5 bases each). Germline CDR1 is LNHNV and CDR2 is YYDKDF (reference sequence). Trimming pared 5 bases from V and 3 bases from J, leaving 17 bases between. This CDR3 has 15 residues. CDR3 residues: CATSATGTGVYEQYF. Here the CDR3 DNA reads TGTGCCACCAGCGCAACCGGGACCGGCGTCTACGAGCAGTACTTC. Variable domain in full (rest from reference TRBV15 and TRBJ2-7): DAMVIQNPRYQVTQFGKPVTLSCSQTLNHNVMYWYQQKSSQAPKLLFHYYDKDFNNEADTPDNFQSRRPNTSFCFLDIRSPGLGDTAMYLCATSATGTGVYEQYFGPGTRLTVT.

The chain carries TRBV7-8 and TRBJ1-4, with a tentative D call TRBD1 (5 bases). V gave up 4 bases and J gave up 5 bases, with 14 bases separating them. The CDR3 has 15 amino acids. In germline, CDR1 is SGHVS, CDR2 FQNEAQ. The CDR3 protein is CASSSAGLTNEKLFF. The CDR3, as DNA: TGTGCCAGCAGCTCTGCAGGGTTGACAAATGAAAAACTGTTTTTT. Using reference TRBV7-8 and TRBJ1-4 for the parts outside the CDR3, the full variable domain is GAGVSQSPRYKVAKRGQDVALRCDPISGHVSLFWYQQALGQGPEFLTYFQNEAQLDKSGLPSDRFFAERPEGSVSTLKIQRTQQEDSAVYLCASSSAGLTNEKLFFGSGTQLSVL.

There are a few counts of this clonotype. The chain carries TRBV5-1 and TRBJ1-1; D is possibly TRBD1 (6 bases). The CDR3 contains 15 residues. Trimming pared 1 base from V and 5 bases from J, leaving 15 bases between. Looked up from germline, CDR1 is SGHRS and CDR2 is YFSETQ. The CDR3 nucleotides read TGCGCCAGCAGCTTGATCGGGGGCGGGGAAACTGAAGCTTTCTTT. This codes for CASSLIGGGETEAFF.